Listed here are 13 T cell receptor beta chains from one sample, sequenced in a study of blood T cell repertoires in COVID-19. Profiling relied on immunoSEQ multiplex PCR, and the TCRdb table lists in-frame clones only, not all of them. In the table there are fewer than 400,000 clones, approximately 85% of which are singletons. The sequencing input was PBMCs or T cells enriched from blood (not recorded which). The receptors here all came from a man aged 25 to 40 who had recovered from COVID-19.

This chain joins TRBV2 and TRBJ1-6; tentatively, D is TRBD1 (6 bases). CDR3 length: 15 residues. The germline gives CDR1 SNHLY, CDR2 FYNNEI. V dropped 7 bases and J dropped 7 bases, with 17 bases sitting between them. CDR3 in amino acids: CASNQGSWQNSPLHF. The CDR3 DNA is TGTGCCAGCAATCAGGGGTCCTGGCAAAATTCACCCCTCCACTTT. Full variable domain (missing parts from reference TRBV2 and TRBJ1-6): EPEVTQTPSHQVTQMGQEVILRCVPISNHLYFYWYRQILGQKVEFLVSFYNNEISEKSEIFDDQFSVERPDGSNFTLKIRSTKLEDSAMYFCASNQGSWQNSPLHFGNGTRLTVT.

This chain joins TRBV12-5 and TRBJ1-6, with 7 bases matching TRBD1. V was clipped by 6 bases and J by 6 bases; unmatched bases: 2. Germline V CDR1 and CDR2: LGHNT, FRNRAP. The CDR3 contains 13 residues. The CDR3 here is CASGRGLNSPLHF. CDR3 nucleotides: TGTGCTAGTGGGAGGGGGCTTAATTCACCCCTCCACTTT. The entire variable domain, with the rest obtained from reference TRBV12-5 and TRBJ1-6, is as follows: DARVTQTPRHKVTEMGQEVTMRCQPILGHNTVFWYRQTMMQGLELLAYFRNRAPLDDSGMPKDRFSAEMPDATLATLKIQPSEPRDSAVYFCASGRGLNSPLHFGNGTRLTVT.

The chain combines TRBV24-1 with TRBJ2-1; TRBD2 might be the D (6 bases). Germline CDR1 reads KGHDR; CDR2 reads SFDVKD. Trimming left V 4 bases short and J 3 bases short, with 12 bases between. The length of the CDR3 is 15 residues. DNA for the CDR3: TGTGCCACCAGTGAACGGAGAGCGGGCTACAATGAGCAGTTCTTC. This gives the protein CATSERRAGYNEQFF.

The rearrangement links TRBV12-2 to TRBJ1-1. TRBV12-2 is termed a pseudogene. The CDR3 is 14 residues long. This CDR3 is CASRLGGRDTEAFF. DNA for the CDR3: TGTGCAAGTCGCTTGGGAGGGCGCGACACTGAAGCTTTCTTT.

V and J are TRBV30 and TRBJ2-7; 8 positions agree with TRBD2. V lost 3 bases and J lost 3; bases outside the gene matches: 10. CDR3 length: 15 amino acids. From germline, CDR1 is GTSNPN and CDR2 SVGIG (reference sequence). The CDR3 is CAWSGGLAGFYEQYF. CDR3 sequence (DNA): TGTGCCTGGAGCGGCGGACTAGCCGGATTCTACGAGCAGTACTTC. Filled out from reference TRBV30 and TRBJ2-7, the complete variable domain reads SQTIHQWPATLVQPVGSPLSLECTVEGTSNPNLYWYRQAAGRGLQLLFYSVGIGQISSEVPQNLSASRPQDRQFILSSKKLLLSDSGFYLCAWSGGLAGFYEQYFGPGTRLTVT.

This clone was seen just once. This chain connects TRBV7-8 to TRBJ2-3, with 7 positions matching TRBD1. The V gene's germline CDR1 is SGHVS and CDR2 FQNEAQ. The CDR3 runs 18 residues. The J segment lost 0 bases and the V segment lost 5 bases, leaving 14 bases of the junction unmatched. Written as DNA, the CDR3 is TGTGCCAGCAGCGCCATGAAAGGGACAGCTACCAGCACAGATACGCAGTATTTT. Its protein is CASSAMKGTATSTDTQYF.

This clone was observed a few times. The rearrangement links TRBV11-2 to TRBJ1-2; 8 bases map to TRBD1. The CDR3 is 14 amino acids. V lost 5 bases, J lost 7 bases, and 9 bases stayed unmatched. CDR1 and CDR2 (germline): SGHAT, FQNNGV. CDR3 sequence (DNA): TGTGCCAGCAGCCCTAGGACAGGGAGTGGTGGCTACACCTTC. Its translation is CASSPRTGSGGYTF.

The rearrangement joins TRBV6-1 to TRBJ1-3, with D unclear. Trimming left V 11 bases short and J 1 base short, with 9 bases between. CDR3 size: 12 residues. Germline V gives CDR1 MNHNS, CDR2 SASEGT. CDR3 region: CAASRSGNTIYF. The CDR3 DNA follows: TGTGCCGCAAGCAGGTCTGGAAACACCATATATTTT.

V and J are TRBV4-1 and TRBJ1-3, with D hard to call. The V and J ends lost 0 bases and 0 bases respectively, with 6 bases between them. The CDR3 consists of 15 residues. The germline CDR1 and CDR2 sequences are MGHRA and YSYEKL. The CDR3 DNA reads TGCGCCAGCAGCCAAGATCCAGTCTCTGGAAACACCATATATTTT. Protein product: CASSQDPVSGNTIYF.

This chain connects TRBV18 to TRBJ1-4; D uncertain. Germline assignment: CDR1 KGHSH and CDR2 LQKENI. Trimming shortened V by 6 bases and J by 6 bases, and 14 bases separated the two germline ends. The CDR3 consists of 14 residues. The chain's CDR3 is CASSPGNRYEKLFF. The CDR3, as DNA: TGTGCCAGCTCCCCCGGGAACCGATATGAAAAACTGTTTTTT.

The V gene is TRBV4-2, the J gene TRBJ2-3; 9 bases fit TRBD2. The V gene end was trimmed by 1 base and the J gene end by 1 base; junction bases not matched to a gene: 0. Germline V lookup: CDR1 LGHNA, CDR2 YNFKEQ. This CDR3 has 15 amino acids. The CDR3 reads CASSQASGGTDTQYF. In nucleotides, the CDR3 is TGTGCCAGCAGCCAAGCTAGCGGGGGCACAGATACGCAGTATTTT.

In DNA form, the CDR3 reads TGTGCTAGGTATGGCGGGACAGGGGGAAAGGTCTATGGCTACACCTTC. Protein product: CARYGGTGGKVYGYTF. This chain joins TRBV12-5 and TRBJ1-2; 11 bases map to TRBD1. With V trimmed by 9 bases and J by 4 bases, 13 bases remained unmatched. CDR3 length: 16 residues. The germline gives CDR1 LGHNT, CDR2 FRNRAP.

The V call is TRBV6-6, the J call TRBJ1-5, with D possibly being TRBD1 (5 bases). Trimming pared 8 bases from V and 8 bases from J, leaving 22 bases between. This CDR3 comprises 15 residues. Per the germline V gene, CDR1 is MNHNY and CDR2 is SVGAGI (reference sequence). The CDR3 DNA reads as TGTGCCAGCCTTAATACCTGGCCAGACAGCAAGCCCCAGCATTTT. Amino acids: CASLNTWPDSKPQHF.